The 16 T cell receptor beta chains in this list originate from one sample, sequenced in a study of shared clonotypes between healthy human individuals. TCRdb keeps only in-frame clones here, not all; method: immunoSEQ multiplex PCR. The sample has a few million clones; more than 80% are singletons. Material: naive CD4+ T cells sorted from blood. Subset denoted: CD45RA+ positively selected. Receptors were obtained from a man between 18 and 29 years old in good health.

The CDR3 DNA is TGCAGCGTCGCAACAGGGACGGGGGAAGATACGCAGTATTTT. This encodes CSVATGTGEDTQYF. The J gene is TRBJ2-3, the V gene TRBV29-1, with D tentatively TRBD1 or TRBD2 (6 bases each). Trimming pared 6 bases from V and 5 bases from J, leaving 18 bases between. In germline, CDR1 is SQVTM, CDR2 ANQGSEA. The CDR3 is 14 amino acids.

This rearrangement joins TRBV6-1 to TRBJ2-7; 7 positions agree with TRBD1. Germline values: CDR1 MNHNS, CDR2 SASEGT. This CDR3 is 14 amino acids long. J lost 3 bases, V lost 10 bases, and 12 bases had no gene match. Here the CDR3 DNA reads TGTGCCACCTGTTATCAGGGGGATCACTACGAGCAGTACTTC. It encodes CATCYQGDHYEQYF.

The chain employs TRBV9 and TRBJ1-1; D is ambiguous. Germline V gene lookup returns CDR1 SGDLS and CDR2 YYNGEE. The CDR3 consists of 9 residues. V gave up 0 bases and J gave up 11 bases, with 2 bases separating them. The CDR3 DNA reads as TGTGCCAGCAGCGTAGACGCTTTCTTT. Translated, it gives CASSVDAFF. Drawing the rest from reference TRBV9 and TRBJ1-1, the complete variable domain is DSGVTQTPKHLITATGQRVTLRCSPRSGDLSVYWYQQSLDQGLQFLIQYYNGEERAKGNILERFSAQQFPDLHSELNLSSLELGDSALYFCASSVDAFFGQGTRLTVV.

The chain employs TRBV11-2 and TRBJ2-4; the D call may be TRBD1 or TRBD2 (5 bases each). This CDR3 contains 15 residues. The ends were cut back, 0 bases at V and 8 bases at J, with 14 bases in the middle. Germline V gene sequence: CDR1 SGHAT, CDR2 FQNNGV. In nucleotides, the CDR3 is TGTGCCAGCAGCTTAGAAGGGGTCGGGGTGCACATTCAGTACTTC. The encoded protein is CASSLEGVGVHIQYF.

The chain has TRBV15 and TRBJ2-5, with D unclear. Germline V gene sequence: CDR1 LNHNV, CDR2 YYDKDF (reference sequence). V shed 0 bases and J shed 5 bases, with 10 bases lying between them. This CDR3 contains 14 residues. The CDR3 loop reads CATSRDEYCETQYF. The DNA for the CDR3 is TGTGCCACCAGCAGAGATGAGTATTGCGAGACCCAGTACTTC.

As concerns this clone: A read error may account for a junction end that differs from germline. The chain employs TRBV6-1 and TRBJ1-5; the D gene is possibly TRBD1 (5 bases). CDR1 is MNHNS and CDR2 is SASEGT in the germline V gene. This CDR3 is 13 amino acids long. The CDR3 reads CASREGDGQPQHF. CDR3 bases: TGTGCCAGCAGGGAAGGGGACGGTCAGCCCCAGCATTTT.

In this sample, this clone turned up once. This rearrangement joins TRBV6-5 to TRBJ1-4; D not resolved. The V end was cut by 6 bases, the J end by 0 bases, with 8 bases between. The germline gives CDR1 MNHEY, CDR2 SVGAGI. The CDR3 is 14 amino acids. The CDR3 sequence is CASRAVTTNEKLFF. The DNA for the CDR3 is TGTGCCAGCAGAGCAGTTACAACTAATGAAAAACTGTTTTTT.

The chain uses TRBV19 and TRBJ2-1; possibly TRBD1 for D (5 bases). Germline V gene lookup returns CDR1 LNHDA and CDR2 SQIVND (reference sequence). The length of the CDR3 is 14 residues. Trimming removed 7 bases at V and 2 bases at J, with 12 bases between. DNA for the CDR3: TGTGCCAGTAAGGACATTTTCCCCTACAATGAGCAGTTCTTC. Protein: CASKDIFPYNEQFF.

V is TRBV6-5 and J is TRBJ2-3, with a possible D match to TRBD2 (6 bases). This CDR3 region has 16 residues. CDR1 MNHEY and CDR2 SVGAGI come from the germline V gene. Trimming took 4 bases from V and 2 from J, leaving 16 bases between them. CDR3 sequence reads: CASSSMTRALTDTQYF. CDR3 sequence (DNA): TGTGCCAGCAGTTCCATGACTAGGGCTCTCACAGATACGCAGTATTTT.

This clone appeared once. This sequence joins TRBV4-3 and TRBJ2-1; D gene uncertain. The germline gives CDR1 LGHNA, CDR2 YSLEER. Trimming cost V 0 bases and J 3 bases, with 9 bases left between them. The CDR3 runs 15 residues. The CDR3 loop is CASSQEAPSYNEQFF. CDR3 nucleotides: TGCGCCAGCAGCCAAGAGGCTCCCAGCTACAATGAGCAGTTCTTC.

This chain joins TRBV6-5 and TRBJ1-2, with D possibly TRBD1 on 5 matching bases. The germline V gene has CDR1 MNHEY and CDR2 SVGAGI. V lost 0 bases and J 2 bases, leaving 10 bases between the germline ends. The CDR3 has 15 amino acids. The CDR3 DNA reads as TGTGCCAGCAGTTACTCTCAGGGAGTGAACTATGGCTACACCTTC. Protein sequence: CASSYSQGVNYGYTF.

A remark on this clone: Other DNA sequences within the sample encode an identical CDR3. The chain couples TRBV2 to TRBJ2-7; 12 bases agree with TRBD2. V lost 9 bases, J lost 3 bases, and 3 bases stayed unmatched. The length of the CDR3 is 13 residues. CDR1 and CDR2 from the germline V gene are SNHLY and FYNNEI. The CDR3: CASRTSGNYEQYF. For the CDR3, the DNA is TGTGCCAGTCGGACTAGCGGGAACTACGAGCAGTACTTC. The entire variable domain, with the rest obtained from reference TRBV2 and TRBJ2-7, is as follows: EPEVTQTPSHQVTQMGQEVILRCVPISNHLYFYWYRQILGQKVEFLVSFYNNEISEKSEIFDDQFSVERPDGSNFTLKIRSTKLEDSAMYFCASRTSGNYEQYFGPGTRLTVT.

This sequence joins TRBV2 and TRBJ1-4; D ambiguous. The CDR3 loop spans 14 amino acids. Looked up from germline, CDR1 is SNHLY and CDR2 is FYNNEI. The V end was cut by 8 bases, the J end by 8 bases, with 18 bases between. As DNA, the CDR3 is TGTGCCAGCCTTGTGGTGCCAGCGGTCGAAAAACTGTTTTTT. It specifies CASLVVPAVEKLFF.

The V gene is TRBV6-1, the J gene TRBJ1-1; a possible D gene is TRBD1 (5 bases). Germline V gives CDR1 MNHNS, CDR2 SASEGT. V lost 7 bases, J lost 5 bases, and 14 bases lay in between. The CDR3 has 13 residues. Here the CDR3 DNA reads TGTGCCAGCATCTCAAAGGGGAAGACTGAAGCTTTCTTT. Translating it yields CASISKGKTEAFF.

The chain is built from TRBV5-4 and TRBJ1-5; D gene ambiguous. The ends were cut back, 2 bases at V and 2 bases at J, with 11 bases in the middle. The CDR3 loop spans 15 amino acids. The germline V gene has CDR1 SGHNT and CDR2 YYREEE (reference sequence). CDR3 loop: CASSFSGDGNQPQHF. The CDR3, as DNA: TGTGCCAGCAGCTTCTCCGGGGATGGCAATCAGCCCCAGCATTTT.

The V and J genes are TRBV5-6 and TRBJ2-2; 7 positions agree with TRBD1. V dropped 3 bases and J dropped 4; count of bases not matched to a gene: 6. The CDR3 loop spans 15 amino acids. Germline assignment: CDR1 SGHDT and CDR2 YYEEEE. The CDR3 reads CASSYLRTGTGELFF. The CDR3 bases are TGTGCCAGCAGCTACCTGAGGACAGGCACCGGGGAGCTGTTTTTT.